The rows below give T cell receptor beta chains drawn from one sample of a study of CD8 T cells in ankylosing spondylitis. TCRdb processed the 5' RACE reads anew with MiXCR; each CDR3 protein has one entry. Of hundreds of thousands of distinct CDR3 sequences in the sample, 32% are singletons; the top ten hold around 4.2%. Sequencing was carried out using blood, either unsorted or a sorted T cell fraction (not recorded which). The source is a male donor with ankylosing spondylitis or in good health (not recorded which). Both conserved end residues are part of each CDR3. A D gene is named only where the DNA matches it firmly. Not every row has a clone size; where given, it reads once, few, many or a size class.

j_gene	d_gene	v_gene	abundance	CDR3aa	CDR3nt
TRBJ2-5	.	TRBV12-3/TRBV12-4	.	CASSSSFMRTQYF	TGTGCCAGCAGTTCATCCTTTATGCGGACCCAGTACTTC
TRBJ2-3	.	TRBV20-1	few	CSARDGQGGVIDTQYF	TGCAGTGCTAGAGATGGCCAGGGGGGTGTGATAGATACGCAGTATTTT
TRBJ1-2	TRBD1	TRBV12-3/TRBV12-4	.	CASTDRGGYGYTF	TGTGCCAGCACCGACAGGGGAGGATATGGCTACACCTTC
TRBJ1-3	.	TRBV6-5	few	CASSYKGVGNTIYF	TGTGCCAGCAGTTACAAGGGGGTAGGAAACACCATATATTTT
TRBJ2-2	.	TRBV9	few	CASSPSSRGGELFF	TGTGCCAGCAGCCCGAGTTCTCGTGGCGGGGAGCTGTTTTTT
TRBJ2-7	.	TRBV12-3/TRBV12-4	few	CASSLRPGYEQYF	TGTGCCAGCAGTTTGCGGCCAGGCTACGAGCAGTACTTC
TRBJ2-3	TRBD2	TRBV5-1	few	CASSLGLAGGLPGDTQYF	TGCGCCAGCAGCTTAGGACTAGCGGGGGGGCTCCCCGGAGATACGCAGTATTTT
TRBJ2-1	TRBD1	TRBV5-1	.	CASSLVGGLDEQFF	TGCGCCAGCAGCTTGGTAGGGGGCTTGGATGAGCAGTTCTTC
TRBJ1-5	TRBD1	TRBV28	.	CASGGTGGWEPQHF	TGTGCCAGCGGCGGGACAGGGGGCTGGGAGCCCCAGCATTTT
TRBJ1-1	.	TRBV20-1	.	CSARGQGTNTEAFF	TGCAGTGCTAGGGGTCAGGGAACAAACACTGAAGCTTTCTTT
TRBJ2-7	.	TRBV28	.	CASSFEEQYF	TGTGCCAGCAGTTTTGAGGAGCAGTACTTC
TRBJ2-7	TRBD1	TRBV7-2	.	CASSLDWTGAYEQYF	TGTGCCAGCAGCTTAGATTGGACAGGGGCCTACGAGCAGTACTTC
TRBJ1-1	.	TRBV14	.	CASSRVLPAPRTEAFF	TGTGCCAGCAGCCGAGTATTGCCGGCCCCAAGAACTGAAGCTTTCTTT
TRBJ1-1	.	TRBV12-3/TRBV12-4	few	CASSESGYPEAFF	TGTGCCAGCAGTGAGTCCGGTTATCCTGAAGCTTTCTTT
TRBJ2-1	.	TRBV7-2	.	CASSLDWTAFYNEQFF	TGTGCCAGCAGCTTAGATTGGACAGCGTTCTACAATGAGCAGTTCTTC
TRBJ2-7	TRBD1	TRBV7-9	many	CASSFGGQGYEQYF	TGTGCCAGCAGCTTTGGCGGACAGGGTTACGAGCAGTACTTC
TRBJ1-2	TRBD1	TRBV6-1	few	CASSRPGGQGGYGYTF	TGTGCCAGCAGCCGCCCGGGGGGACAGGGTGGATATGGCTACACCTTC
TRBJ2-2	.	TRBV6-6	few	CASRPLGTGELFF	TGTGCCAGCAGGCCCCTCGGCACCGGGGAGCTGTTTTTT
TRBJ2-1	.	TRBV29-1	few	CSVDLLTGVNEQFF	TGCAGCGTTGATCTCCTAACGGGGGTCAATGAGCAGTTCTTC
TRBJ2-7	TRBD2	TRBV7-6	.	CASSPRRLSGRYEQYF	TGTGCCAGCAGCCCACGCAGACTTAGCGGGAGATACGAGCAGTACTTC
TRBJ2-5	TRBD2	TRBV9	.	CASSVEETSGGYETQYF	TGTGCCAGCAGCGTAGAGGAGACTAGCGGGGGGTACGAGACCCAGTACTTC
TRBJ2-5	.	TRBV11-2	.	CASRGTTQETQYF	TGTGCCAGCAGAGGGACAACACAAGAGACCCAGTACTTC
TRBJ1-5	.	TRBV3-1	.	CASSLTPPGTLSNQPQHF	TGTGCCAGCAGCCTCACCCCACCCGGGACACTTAGCAATCAGCCCCAGCATTTT
TRBJ2-7	TRBD1	TRBV12-3/TRBV12-4	.	CASSLRGTGGIYEQYF	TGTGCCAGCAGTTTGCGCGGGACAGGGGGCATCTACGAGCAGTACTTC
TRBJ2-1	.	TRBV6-1	.	CASSESWERSYNEQFF	TGTGCCAGCAGTGAATCGTGGGAAAGGTCCTACAATGAGCAGTTCTTC
TRBJ2-5	TRBD2	TRBV29-1	many	CSVVLAVGDYETQYF	TGCAGCGTTGTACTAGCGGTGGGAGATTATGAGACCCAGTACTTC
TRBJ2-1	.	TRBV29-1	.	CSVERGQGGYNEQFF	TGCAGCGTTGAAAGGGGGCAGGGGGGTTACAATGAGCAGTTCTTC
TRBJ1-1	.	TRBV4-1	.	CASSQEGLSEAFF	TGCGCCAGCAGCCAAGAGGGCCTCTCTGAAGCTTTCTTT
TRBJ2-1	.	TRBV24-1	few	CATSDLQPGEVGEQFF	TGTGCCACCAGTGATTTGCAGCCAGGGGAGGTGGGTGAGCAGTTCTTC
TRBJ2-2	.	TRBV7-3	.	CASSSSRGVRNTGELFF	TGTGCCAGCAGCTCATCAAGGGGGGTACGGAACACCGGGGAGCTGTTTTTT
TRBJ1-5	TRBD1	TRBV12-3/TRBV12-4	few	CASSPTGGKNQPQHF	TGTGCCAGCAGTCCGACAGGGGGCAAAAATCAGCCCCAGCATTTT
TRBJ2-3	.	TRBV29-1	few	CSVVVPGVDTQYF	TGCAGCGTTGTCGTCCCCGGGGTAGATACGCAGTATTTT
TRBJ2-2	.	TRBV20-1	.	CSARVVGDLTGELFF	TGCAGTGCTAGAGTTGTGGGGGACCTCACCGGGGAGCTGTTTTTT
TRBJ1-5	.	TRBV6-1	few	CASREALGQPQHF	TGTGCCAGCAGAGAGGCTTTGGGTCAGCCCCAGCATTTT
TRBJ2-3	.	TRBV7-9	.	CASSLAPDTQYF	TGTGCCAGCAGCTTAGCCCCAGATACGCAGTATTTT
TRBJ2-7	.	TRBV27	.	CASSLGTLTYEQYF	TGTGCCAGCAGTCTCGGGACTCTCACCTACGAGCAGTACTTC
TRBJ1-6	.	TRBV12-3/TRBV12-4	few	CASSFGQNNSPLHF	TGTGCCAGCAGTTTTGGACAGAATAATTCACCCCTCCACTTT
TRBJ2-7	.	TRBV12-3/TRBV12-4	few	CASTTLGNYEQYF	TGTGCCAGCACCACTCTCGGAAACTACGAGCAGTACTTC
TRBJ2-1	.	TRBV5-1	.	CASSVEAGRNEQFF	TGCGCCAGCAGCGTAGAGGCGGGCCGCAATGAGCAGTTCTTC
TRBJ2-3	.	TRBV5-4	.	CASSLQAPPTDTQYF	TGTGCCAGCAGCTTACAGGCCCCCCCCACAGATACGCAGTATTTT
TRBJ2-1	TRBD2	TRBV7-2	few	CASSLSGSGGGEQFF	TGTGCCAGCAGCTTAAGTGGGAGCGGGGGGGGCGAGCAGTTCTTC
TRBJ2-7	.	TRBV5-1	.	CASSLVGDYEQYF	TGCGCCAGCAGCTTGGTCGGGGACTACGAGCAGTACTTC
TRBJ2-7	TRBD1	TRBV3-1	.	CASSAGQGRGEQYF	TGTGCCAGCAGCGCCGGACAGGGAAGAGGCGAGCAGTACTTC
TRBJ1-1	TRBD1	TRBV10-3	.	CAISRQGSTEAFF	TGTGCCATCAGCAGACAGGGATCCACTGAAGCTTTCTTT
TRBJ1-1	.	TRBV12-3/TRBV12-4	.	CASSLHGGAGTEAFF	TGTGCCAGCAGTTTACATGGGGGCGCGGGGACTGAAGCTTTCTTT
TRBJ2-6	.	TRBV11-2	.	CASSLERDVRSGANVLTF	TGTGCCAGCAGCTTAGAGCGGGACGTGAGGTCTGGGGCCAACGTCCTGACTTTC
TRBJ2-3	TRBD2	TRBV10-3	few	CAISGGGGTRTDTQYF	TGTGCCATCAGTGGCGGGGGGGGGACCCGAACAGATACGCAGTATTTT
TRBJ2-7	.	TRBV20-1	.	CSARAYGGGRGAYEQYF	TGCAGTGCTAGAGCATACGGGGGAGGCAGGGGGGCCTACGAGCAGTACTTC
TRBJ2-3	TRBD2	TRBV5-1	.	CASSTGTSKDTQYF	TGCGCCAGCAGCACTGGGACTAGCAAAGATACGCAGTATTTT
TRBJ2-1	TRBD2	TRBV4-1	few	CASSPGAGEILNEQFF	TGCGCCAGCAGCCCCGGCGCGGGGGAAATCTTAAATGAGCAGTTCTTC
TRBJ1-5	.	TRBV13	.	CASSPGQPGSNQPQHF	TGTGCCAGCAGCCCGGGACAACCCGGGAGCAATCAGCCCCAGCATTTT
TRBJ2-1	TRBD1	TRBV5-5	few	CASRSGTATYNEQFF	TGTGCCAGCAGATCCGGGACAGCAACCTACAATGAGCAGTTCTTC
TRBJ2-7	TRBD1	TRBV12-3/TRBV12-4	many	CASTPGQGLDEQYF	TGTGCCAGCACCCCGGGACAGGGGCTCGACGAGCAGTACTTC
TRBJ2-7	.	TRBV7-9	.	CASSERVGYEQYF	TGTGCCAGCAGCGAAAGGGTGGGCTACGAGCAGTACTTC
TRBJ2-5	TRBD2	TRBV20-1	.	CSAWAAGGQETQYF	TGCAGTGCTTGGGCGGCGGGGGGACAAGAGACCCAGTACTTC
TRBJ1-2	.	TRBV6-5	many	CASSSNKQVDGYTF	TGTGCCAGCAGTTCCAACAAACAGGTCGATGGCTACACCTTC
TRBJ2-7	TRBD1	TRBV29-1	once	CSVTDRVWNEQYF	TGCAGCGTGACGGACAGGGTCTGGAACGAGCAGTACTTC
TRBJ1-2	TRBD1	TRBV5-1	few	CASSSGQGSYGYTF	TGCGCCAGCAGCTCTGGACAGGGTAGCTATGGCTACACCTTC
TRBJ2-5	.	TRBV11-2	.	CASSLVSAGWETQYF	TGTGCCAGCAGCTTAGTGTCGGCTGGCTGGGAGACCCAGTACTTC